These 5 T cell receptor beta chains were all obtained from the same sample, sequenced in a study of technical replicates of blood from a handful of donors. Produced via immunoSEQ multiplex PCR; TCRdb's table is partial and in-frame only. This table holds approximately 12,000 clones, about 76% found once. The sequencing input was PBMCs. The receptor set was obtained from a human donor in good health.

This clone was picked up a small number of times. V gene TRBV5-1 combines with J gene TRBJ1-1; no firm D call. The CDR3 consists of 13 residues. V was trimmed by 6 bases and J by 1 base, leaving 10 bases between them. Germline values: CDR1 SGHRS, CDR2 YFSETQ. As DNA, the CDR3 is TGCGCCAGCATCCCGACGGGGAACACTGAAGCTTTCTTT. Translating it yields CASIPTGNTEAFF.

The rearrangement links TRBV10-1 to TRBJ2-7; 9 bases fit TRBD1. Trimming removed 1 base from V and 6 bases from J; junction bases left unmatched: 10. In germline, CDR1 is WNHNN, CDR2 SYGVQD (reference sequence). This CDR3 is 16 amino acids long. In nucleotides, the CDR3 is TGCGCCAGCAGTGAGTACATAGGACAGGGGCCCGGCGAGCAGTACTTC. Its protein is CASSEYIGQGPGEQYF.

V usage is TRBV2 and J usage is TRBJ2-1; possibly TRBD2 for D (5 bases). Trimming cost V 3 bases and J 15 bases, with 18 bases left between them. Germline CDR1 is SNHLY and CDR2 is FYNNEI. The CDR3 length is 13 residues. The CDR3 nucleotides are TGTGCCAGCAGTGATCGGTGGGATCTGGCGGGGTTCTTC. Translation gives CASSDRWDLAGFF.

The chain links TRBV5-1 to TRBJ2-1; TRBD2 agrees at 10 bases. This CDR3 has 17 residues. V shed 1 base and J 4 bases; nucleotides not matched to a gene: 8. Per germline, CDR1 SGHRS and CDR2 YFSETQ. In nucleotides, the CDR3 is TGCGCCAGCAGCTTGTACAGCGGGGGGGATCCTTACAATGAGCAGTTCTTC. Translating it yields CASSLYSGGDPYNEQFF.

This clone was detected only once. This rearrangement joins TRBV25-1 to TRBJ2-7; 8 bases fit TRBD2. Per germline, CDR1 MGHDK and CDR2 SYGVNS. This CDR3 region has 15 residues. J was trimmed by 0 bases and V by 6 bases; bases with no gene match: 7. This chain's CDR3 is CASSRSGTTSYEQYF. CDR3 coding DNA: TGTGCCAGCAGCCGTAGCGGGACCACCTCCTACGAGCAGTACTTC.